This is a list of T cell receptor beta chains from one sample in a study of shared clonotypes between healthy human individuals. Generated by immunoSEQ multiplex PCR, the TCRdb table keeps only in-frame clones and is missing some. Among 2 million to 2.5 million clones listed, around 93% were seen once. The sample comprised naive CD4+ T cells from PBMCs. The receptors were gathered from a man younger than 30 in good health. Some clones in this sample may be carry-over from other donors' samples. Each CDR3 is given with its conserved first and last residue. The D gene is left open where the match is weak.

cdr3_nt cdr3_aa d_call j_call v_call
TGTGCCAGCAGTTATCCGGGACAGGGCGCCGGGGAGCTGTTTTTT CASSYPGQGAGELFF TRBD1 TRBJ2-2 TRBV6-5
TGTGCCAGCAGCTTGAAACCCTACGAGCAGTACTTC CASSLKPYEQYF NA TRBJ2-7 TRBV5-1
TGTGCCAGCAGCTTCCGGAACAATCGAGGCGCTGGAAACACCATATATTTT CASSFRNNRGAGNTIYF NA TRBJ1-3 TRBV7-2
TGTGCCAGCAGCTTGATCGACAGGGGTTCTAATGAAAAACTGTTTTTT CASSLIDRGSNEKLFF TRBD1 TRBJ1-4 TRBV5-4
TGTGCCAGCAGTTTCGGGGGTAGGGACTATGGCTACACCTTC CASSFGGRDYGYTF NA TRBJ1-2 TRBV28
TGTGCCAGCAGCACGGGACTAGCGGGAGACGAGCAGTACTTC CASSTGLAGDEQYF TRBD2 TRBJ2-7 TRBV5-4
TGTGCCAGTAGCCCCAATTACAGTCATGAAGCTTTCTTT CASSPNYSHEAFF NA TRBJ1-1 TRBV19
TGTGCCTGGAGTGTAAGCGGGGGGCGCAGGGATTCACCCCTCCACTTT CAWSVSGGRRDSPLHF NA TRBJ1-6 TRBV30
TGTGCCTGGAGTGTAATAGTGGGCAATGAGCAGTTCTTC CAWSVIVGNEQFF NA TRBJ2-1 TRBV30
TGTGCCAGCAGTTTAGGGGGGACAGGGCCCCTCGTAGCTTTCTTT CASSLGGTGPLVAFF TRBD1 TRBJ1-1 TRBV27
TGTGCCTGGAGTGGTGGTCCGCCGGCTGGAAACACCATATATTTT CAWSGGPPAGNTIYF NA TRBJ1-3 TRBV30
TGTGCCAGTAGTGAGGTGGGGATTGGGGCCAACGTCCTGACTTTC CASSEVGIGANVLTF NA TRBJ2-6 TRBV19
TGCGCCAGCAGGGGATTTGGGCCTGGTGAGCAGTTCTTC CASRGFGPGEQFF NA TRBJ2-1 TRBV10-1